The source of this T cell receptor (beta chain) is a study of identical twins. Trimming cost V 3 bases and J 3 bases; bases outside gene matches: 4. The CDR3 totals 16 residues. The germline V gene has CDR1 SGHRS and CDR2 YFSETQ. Addition of a universal primer site occurred through template switching, and cDNA carried unique molecular identifiers. From the 5' RACE reads, TCRdb called clonotypes with MiXCR, one entry per CDR3 protein. The table lists about 520,000 distinct CDR3 sequences, 20% to 25% of them singletons. This clonotype was picked up many times. These data also formed part of another study, on T cells expressing NK-cell markers.

This chain joins TRBV5-1 and TRBJ2-2, with 11 bases aligning to TRBD1. This TCR was recovered from a woman younger than 30 in good health. Sequencing was performed on CD4+ T cells sorted from blood. CDR3: CASSSGQGAYTGELFF. As DNA, the CDR3 is TGCGCCAGCAGCTCAGGACAGGGGGCGTACACCGGGGAGCTGTTTTTT.